The entry below gives a single T cell receptor (beta chain) sequence along with its context. These data are taken from a study of T cell changes during pregnancy in multiple sclerosis. TCRdb keeps only in-frame clones here, not all; method: immunoSEQ multiplex PCR. Among tens of thousands of clones listed, under 95% were seen once. The CDR3 spans 13 residues. V gave up 3 bases and J gave up 1 base, with 7 bases separating them. The germline gives CDR1 LNHDA, CDR2 SQIVND (reference sequence). This TCR derives from a female donor with multiple sclerosis, enrolled in a pregnancy study. The J gene is TRBJ2-7, the V gene TRBV19; no clear D. This specimen was CD4+ T cells from peripheral blood mononuclear cells, taken in the second trimester of pregnancy. CDR3 DNA sequence: TGTGCCAGTAGTATTGGGCCGTCCTACGAGCAGTACTTC. The encoded protein is CASSIGPSYEQYF.